These T cell receptor beta chains were read from a single sample in a study of cytomegalovirus exposure and HLA in healthy donors. Assay used: immunoSEQ multiplex PCR; TCRdb lists only in-frame clones, some missing. The top ten hold 2% to 2.5% of the sample, which has some 150,000 clones, approximately 70% seen once. The sequenced sample consisted of PBMCs. The receptors shown here come from a human donor in good health. The CDR3 runs from the conserved cysteine through the conserved F or W.

v_call cdr3_aa
TRBV18 CASSPRTGGNTGELFF
TRBV27 CASSLLGDYEQYF
TRBV7-3 CASSLSFSSYNEQFF
TRBV10-3 CAISEGTGMNTEAFF
TRBV4-1 CASSMGLANYEQYF
TRBV27 CASSAGGNEQFF
TRBV5-1 CASSFQGTDTQYF
TRBV7-8 CASSLGQGYNSPLHF
TRBV19 CASSIAPGTGGGRYTF
TRBV9 CASSAGLDIAYEQYF
TRBV7-9 CASSFPGSNQPQHF
TRBV10-3 CAISSPSGGPYEQYF
TRBV2 CASSEDHWTGGNYGYTF
TRBV6-1 CASSPDWSSYNEQFF
TRBV2 CATQIYNSPLHF
TRBV19 CASNSGGKTQYF
TRBV19 CASSALVGGDTEAFF
TRBV6-5 CASSPAGEGEQYF
TRBV27 CASSWTGSSYEQYF
TRBV18 CASSPPGHFLSSYNEQFF
TRBV6-5 CASSRTGSGTIYF
TRBV10-3 CAISLGQGLGGATDTQYF
TRBV7-8 CASSYARGEQYF
TRBV5-1 CASSLYAGQPEQFF
TRBV6-6 CASRLTPGMNTEAFF
TRBV27 CASSLTATGNTEAFF
TRBV4-1 CASSLAVVANTEAFF
TRBV15 CATSRGQGGELFF
TRBV2 CASGRGRGRGGQETQYF
TRBV4-1 CASSQVGLDEAFF
TRBV7-9 CASSRGGVGGANVLTF
TRBV6-6 CASSYGQPNQPQHF
TRBV7-8 CASSLQGAGQPQHF
TRBV2 CASSGSSWAGELFF
TRBV7-9 CASSLAEVYEQYF
TRBV7-6 CASSVASGGASYNEQFF
TRBV5-1 CASSPEDSYGYTF
TRBV4-1 CASSQGPVNTEAFF
TRBV6-5 CASRSAGGGTGELFF
TRBV27 CASRTGTGFYEQFF
TRBV7-2 CASSDRRGNTGELFF
TRBV10-2 CASTPTGTAYNEQFF
TRBV19 CASSPVTGSGQETQYF
TRBV15 CATSRDGGATNEKLFF
TRBV6-1 CASSGIGGVAYNEQFF
TRBV7-3 CASSPGLETDTQYF
TRBV9 CASSVGERGNEQYF
TRBV5-4 CASSQVLDRSTGELFF
TRBV19 CATNEVGGANVLTF
TRBV19 CASSTRQGTSTNEKLFF
TRBV5-1 CAGSLEGAQTVETQYF